This TCR beta chain was captured in a study of identical twins. Points from the study as a whole: Conclusions leaned on cross-sectional statistical analysis and did not track the same donors over time. In zero-insertion analyses, partial confounding could arise from invariant MAIT and iNKT cells.

Turning to this clonotype: Its antigen remains unknown.

A single record per CDR3 protein comes from TCRdb applying MiXCR to the 5' RACE reads. Among more than 400,000 distinct CDR3 sequences listed, nearly 15% were seen once. V was trimmed by 3 bases and J by 1 base, leaving 19 bases between them. The V gene's germline CDR1 is LGHNT and CDR2 FRNRAP. This CDR3 has 19 amino acids. These sequences were also reported in another study, on yellow fever vaccine responses in identical twins.

This chain uses TRBV12-5 with TRBJ2-6, with a tentative D call TRBD2 (6 bases). Sequencing was carried out using CD4+ T cells sorted from blood. This clonotype originated in a woman in her late teens or twenties in good health. The CDR3 DNA sequence: TGTGCTAGTGGTTTAGCCCTTACGGGAGCAGGATCTGGGGCCAACGTCCTGACTTTC. It translates to CASGLALTGAGSGANVLTF.